The 23 T cell receptor beta chains below come from one sample, sequenced in a study of T cell responses to AZD1222 COVID-19 vaccine. Libraries were prepared by immunoSEQ multiplex PCR; TCRdb keeps only in-frame clonotypes and omits some of them. In the table there are under 85,000 clones, around 90% of which are singletons. The source material was peripheral blood, sampled on day 0 of MenACWY control vaccination. The receptors here all came from an adult in good health.

This sequence joins TRBV7-9 and TRBJ1-1; maybe TRBD1 (6 bases). Trimming took off 4 bases at V and 4 bases at J, with 13 bases between the two ends. Germline V gene sequence: CDR1 SEHNR, CDR2 FQNEAQ (reference sequence). The CDR3 length is 14 residues. The CDR3 reads CASSSKGGGTEAFF. The DNA of the CDR3 is TGTGCCAGCAGCTCCAAAGGGGGGGGCACTGAAGCTTTCTTT.

The chain links TRBV11-2 to TRBJ2-5; 9 bases map to TRBD2. From germline, CDR1 is SGHAT and CDR2 FQNNGV. The CDR3 totals 16 residues. Unmatched junction bases numbered 9, after V lost 2 bases and J lost 5 bases. CDR3 in DNA: TGTGCCAGCAGCTTAAACCCTAGCGGGGCCGGGGAGACCCAGTACTTC. It encodes CASSLNPSGAGETQYF.

The rearrangement links TRBV6-5 to TRBJ1-5; the match to TRBD1 covers 8 bases. V shed 6 bases, J shed 9 bases, and the junction held 10 bases outside the gene matches. The CDR3 has 14 amino acids. Germline V gene data show CDR1 as MNHEY and CDR2 as SVGAGI. The CDR3 coding sequence is TGTGCCAGCAGACGTGGACAGGGTGTGGGGCCCCAGCATTTT. Translation gives CASRRGQGVGPQHF.

The rearrangement joins TRBV6-5 to TRBJ1-5; D might be TRBD1 (6 bases). The V end was cut by 7 bases, the J end by 7 bases, with 20 bases between. The germline gives CDR1 MNHEY, CDR2 SVGAGI. This CDR3 comprises 15 residues. CDR3 in amino acids: CASTLLQGKGQPQHF. Here the CDR3 DNA reads TGTGCCAGCACCCTCTTACAGGGTAAAGGGCAGCCCCAGCATTTT.

The chain has TRBV30 and TRBJ1-3, with D hard to call. Germline V CDR1 and CDR2: GTSNPN, SVGIG (reference sequence). The CDR3 spans 12 residues. Trimming shortened V by 4 bases and J by 0 bases, and 4 bases separated the two germline ends. The DNA for the CDR3 is TGTGCCTGGATGAGCTCTGGAAACACCATATATTTT. Its protein is CAWMSSGNTIYF.

The chain uses TRBV7-2 and TRBJ2-5; possibly TRBD2 for D (5 bases). V lost 2 bases and J lost 4, with 14 bases in between. The CDR3 extends over 15 amino acids. Germline values: CDR1 SGHTA, CDR2 FQGNSA. CDR3: CASSLNQGGRETQYF. CDR3 sequence (DNA): TGTGCCAGCAGCTTAAACCAAGGTGGGAGAGAGACCCAGTACTTC. The entire variable domain, with the rest obtained from reference TRBV7-2 and TRBJ2-5, is as follows: GAGVSQSPSNKVTEKGKDVELRCDPISGHTALYWYRQSLGQGLEFLIYFQGNSAPDKSGLPSDRFSAERTGGSVSTLTIQRTQQEDSAVYLCASSLNQGGRETQYFGPGTRLLVL.

The genes are TRBV4-1 and TRBJ2-5; D is uncertain. Germline V gene data show CDR1 as MGHRA and CDR2 as YSYEKL. The CDR3 contains 12 residues. The V end was cut by 1 base, the J end by 7 bases, with 7 bases between. CDR3 nucleotides: TGCGCCAGCAGCCAAGTTTTCGGGACCCAGTACTTC. Translated: CASSQVFGTQYF.

The chain joins TRBV12-5 to TRBJ1-1; TRBD1 agrees at 7 bases. The CDR3 has 16 residues. The V segment lost 6 bases and the J segment 0 bases; nucleotides outside the gene matches: 10. Germline values: CDR1 LGHNT, CDR2 FRNRAP. In DNA, the CDR3 is TGTGCTAGTGGCCCTATCTTGGGACAGATGAACACTGAAGCTTTCTTT. Translated, it gives CASGPILGQMNTEAFF.

The chain joins TRBV5-5 to TRBJ2-5, with 11 bases fitting TRBD2. The CDR3 spans 19 residues. Unmatched junction bases numbered 11, after V lost 1 base and J lost 0 bases. Germline V lookup: CDR1 SGHKS, CDR2 YYEKEE (reference sequence). DNA for the CDR3: TGTGCCAGCAGCTTGTTAATTTCGGCTAGCGGGGGGTACCAAGAGACCCAGTACTTC. Translating it yields CASSLLISASGGYQETQYF.

This clone was observed a few times. J is TRBJ2-7 and V is TRBV6-1; the match to TRBD2 covers 16 bases. Germline V gene data show CDR1 as MNHNS and CDR2 as SASEGT. The CDR3 has 16 amino acids. Losses at the gene ends were 4 bases for V and 4 bases for J; bases not matched to a gene: 4. CDR3 sequence: CASSGPGLAGGYEQYF. For the CDR3, the DNA is TGTGCCAGCAGTGGGCCGGGACTAGCGGGGGGGTACGAGCAGTACTTC.

This clone was found a few times. This chain uses TRBV28 with TRBJ1-1, with D possibly being TRBD1 (5 bases). This CDR3 has 13 residues. Germline CDR1 and CDR2: MDHEN and SYDVKM. V lost 8 bases and J 1 base, leaving 11 bases between the germline ends. The CDR3 reads CASHFTGNTEAFF. CDR3 bases: TGTGCCAGCCACTTCACAGGGAACACTGAAGCTTTCTTT.

This sequence joins TRBV19 and TRBJ1-2, with D uncertain. CDR1 and CDR2 (germline): LNHDA, SQIVND (reference sequence). The CDR3 contains 14 residues. V lost 9 bases and J lost 3, with 17 bases in between. CDR3 sequence reads: CASARTDPDYGYTF. CDR3 nucleotide sequence: TGTGCCAGCGCCAGGACGGACCCAGACTATGGCTACACCTTC.

This sequence joins TRBV13 and TRBJ2-3; D may correspond to TRBD1 or TRBD2 (5 bases each). This CDR3 contains 12 residues. Germline-derived CDR1 and CDR2 are PRHDT and FYEKMQ (reference sequence). V was trimmed by 5 bases and J by 11 bases, leaving 14 bases between them. CDR3 region: CASSPRGGRQYF. DNA of the CDR3: TGTGCCAGCAGCCCACGGGGCGGACGGCAGTATTTT.

The chain has TRBV30 and TRBJ2-7; 7 bases are a match to TRBD2. The CDR3 runs 14 residues. V was pared by 5 bases and J by 2 bases, with 9 bases of the junction left unmatched. CDR1 is GTSNPN, CDR2 SVGIG, per germline (reference sequence). CDR3 DNA sequence: TGTGCCTGGCCCGAGGGGAGGGGCACCTACGAGCAGTACTTC. Translation: CAWPEGRGTYEQYF.

V is TRBV14 and J is TRBJ2-3, with TRBD1 matching 10 bases. The CDR3 extends over 16 amino acids. The J segment lost 1 base and the V segment lost 4 bases, leaving 5 bases of the junction unmatched. From germline, CDR1 is SGHDN and CDR2 FVKESK. In DNA form, the CDR3 reads TGTGCCAGCAGCCGAGGGGACAGGGGCCGCACAGATACGCAGTATTTT. It translates to CASSRGDRGRTDTQYF. Looking up the rest from reference TRBV14 and TRBJ2-3 gives the full variable domain: EAGVTQFPSHSVIEKGQTVTLRCDPISGHDNLYWYRRVMGKEIKFLLHFVKESKQDESGMPNNRFLAERTGGTYSTLKVQPAELEDSGVYFCASSRGDRGRTDTQYFGPGTRLTVL.

The CDR3 sequence is CASRHRDPGELFF. Here the CDR3 DNA reads TGTGCCAGCAGGCATCGGGACCCCGGGGAGCTGTTTTTT. The chain has TRBV7-2 and TRBJ2-2; D is tentatively TRBD1 or TRBD2 (5 bases each). This CDR3 comprises 13 residues. Germline-derived CDR1 and CDR2 are SGHTA and FQGNSA. V was shortened by 6 bases and J by 6 bases, with 11 bases between the two germline ends. The variable domain in full, completed from reference TRBV7-2 and TRBJ2-2, reads GAGVSQSPSNKVTEKGKDVELRCDPISGHTALYWYRQSLGQGLEFLIYFQGNSAPDKSGLPSDRFSAERTGGSVSTLTIQRTQQEDSAVYLCASRHRDPGELFFGEGSRLTVL.

The chain joins TRBV10-1 to TRBJ1-2; D not resolved. Trimming left V 3 bases short and J 0 bases short, with 17 bases between. CDR3 length equals 17 residues. Germline assignment: CDR1 WNHNN and CDR2 SYGVQD (reference sequence). Here the CDR3 reads CASSDKFGVSSNYGYTF. The CDR3 coding sequence is TGCGCCAGCAGTGACAAATTCGGGGTGTCCTCTAACTATGGCTACACCTTC.

The chain carries TRBV19 and TRBJ1-6; D is ambiguous. This CDR3 has 15 amino acids. CDR1 and CDR2 (germline): LNHDA, SQIVND (reference sequence). Trimming stripped 3 bases from V and 6 bases from J, with 12 bases between. CDR3 residues: CASSIEGQANSPLHF. The CDR3 DNA sequence: TGTGCCAGTAGTATCGAGGGTCAGGCTAATTCACCCCTCCACTTT.

This chain connects TRBV2 to TRBJ2-2, with D possibly TRBD1 on 5 matching bases. The CDR3 is made up of 14 amino acids. Trimming removed 4 bases at V and 3 bases at J, with 9 bases between. Germline CDR1 reads SNHLY; CDR2 reads FYNNEI. The CDR3 loop is CASSVDSYTGELFF. CDR3 nucleotide sequence: TGTGCCAGCAGTGTTGACAGCTACACCGGGGAGCTGTTTTTT.

V is TRBV15 and J is TRBJ2-1, with TRBD1 matching over 8 bases. CDR1 and CDR2 from the germline V gene are LNHNV and YYDKDF (reference sequence). The CDR3 is 20 amino acids. V shed 1 base, J shed 0 bases, and the junction held 14 bases outside the gene matches. DNA for the CDR3: TGTGCCACCAGCAGAGGATTGATAGGGACAGGCTACAGCTCCTACAATGAGCAGTTCTTC. Protein: CATSRGLIGTGYSSYNEQFF.

This clone has just one count. The chain is built from TRBV30 and TRBJ2-7, with D possibly being TRBD2 (6 bases). The CDR3 totals 14 residues. Trimming removed 7 bases at V and 2 bases at J, with 18 bases between. Germline V gene data show CDR1 as GTSNPN and CDR2 as SVGIG (reference sequence). The CDR3 reads CASNKGGETYEQYF. Here the CDR3 DNA reads TGTGCCTCGAATAAAGGCGGGGAAACCTACGAGCAGTACTTC.

J is TRBJ1-2 and V is TRBV30; no definite D call. Per germline, CDR1 GTSNPN and CDR2 SVGIG (reference sequence). Trimming shortened V by 2 bases and J by 4 bases, and 8 bases separated the two germline ends. CDR3 size: 12 residues. The CDR3 loop reads CAWSTGTYGYTF. The CDR3 coding sequence is TGTGCCTGGAGTACGGGAACCTATGGCTACACCTTC.

The chain links TRBV19 to TRBJ1-5; a weak D match, TRBD1 (6 bases). The V gene's germline CDR1 is LNHDA and CDR2 SQIVND (reference sequence). With 7 bases removed from V and 5 bases from J, the gap between germline ends came to 12 bases. The CDR3 runs to 13 residues. The CDR3 DNA sequence: TGTGCCAGTAAGGAGGGGGTGCATCAGCCCCAGCATTTT. Amino acids: CASKEGVHQPQHF.